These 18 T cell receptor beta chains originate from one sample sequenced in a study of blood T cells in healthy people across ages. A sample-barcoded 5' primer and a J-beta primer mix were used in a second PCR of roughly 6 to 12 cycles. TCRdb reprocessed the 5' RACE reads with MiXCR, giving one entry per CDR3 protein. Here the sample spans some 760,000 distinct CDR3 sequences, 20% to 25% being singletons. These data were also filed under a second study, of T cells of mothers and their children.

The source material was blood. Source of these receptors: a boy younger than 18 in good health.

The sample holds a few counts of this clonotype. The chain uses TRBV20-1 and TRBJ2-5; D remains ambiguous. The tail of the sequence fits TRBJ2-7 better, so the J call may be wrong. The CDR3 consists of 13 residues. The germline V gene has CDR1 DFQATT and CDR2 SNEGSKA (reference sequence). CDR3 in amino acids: CSARPRFSYEQYF. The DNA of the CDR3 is TGCAGTGCTAGACCACGGTTCTCCTACGAGCAGTACTTC.

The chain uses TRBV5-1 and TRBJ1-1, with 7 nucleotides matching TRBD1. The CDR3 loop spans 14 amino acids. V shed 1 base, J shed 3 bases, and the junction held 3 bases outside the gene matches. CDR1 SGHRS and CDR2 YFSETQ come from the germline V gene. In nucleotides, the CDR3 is TGCGCCAGCAGCTTGACAGGGGACGACACTGAAGCTTTCTTT. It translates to CASSLTGDDTEAFF. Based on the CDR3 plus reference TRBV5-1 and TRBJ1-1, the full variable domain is KAGVTQTPRYLIKTRGQQVTLSCSPISGHRSVSWYQQTPGQGLQFLFEYFSETQRNKGNFPGRFSGRQFSNSRSEMNVSTLELGDSALYLCASSLTGDDTEAFFGQGTRLTVV.

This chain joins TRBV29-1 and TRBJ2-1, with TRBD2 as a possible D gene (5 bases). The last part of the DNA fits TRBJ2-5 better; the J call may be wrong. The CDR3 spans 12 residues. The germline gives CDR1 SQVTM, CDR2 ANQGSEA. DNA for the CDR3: TGCAGCGTTGCTGGGGAGAGAGAGACCCAGTACTTC. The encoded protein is CSVAGERETQYF.

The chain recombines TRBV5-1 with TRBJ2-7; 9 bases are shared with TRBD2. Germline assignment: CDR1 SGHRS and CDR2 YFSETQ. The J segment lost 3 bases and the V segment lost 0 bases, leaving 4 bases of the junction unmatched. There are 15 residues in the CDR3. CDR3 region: CASSLALAGNYEQYF. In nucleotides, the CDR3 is TGCGCCAGCAGCTTGGCCCTAGCGGGGAACTACGAGCAGTACTTC.

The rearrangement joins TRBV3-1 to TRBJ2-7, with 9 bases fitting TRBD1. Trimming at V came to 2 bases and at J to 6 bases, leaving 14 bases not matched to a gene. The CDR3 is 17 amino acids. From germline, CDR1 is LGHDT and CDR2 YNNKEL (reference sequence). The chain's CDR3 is CASSQRGTGTGFIEQYF. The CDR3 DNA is TGTGCCAGCAGCCAAAGGGGTACCGGGACAGGGTTTATCGAGCAGTACTTC.

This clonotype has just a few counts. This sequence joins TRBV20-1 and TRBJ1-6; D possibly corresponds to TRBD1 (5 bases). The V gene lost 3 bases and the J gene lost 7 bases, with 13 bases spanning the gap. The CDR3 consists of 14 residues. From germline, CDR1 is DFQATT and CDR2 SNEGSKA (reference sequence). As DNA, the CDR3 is TGCAGTGCTAGCGGGGACCCTCTGAATTCACCCCTCCACTTT. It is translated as CSASGDPLNSPLHF.

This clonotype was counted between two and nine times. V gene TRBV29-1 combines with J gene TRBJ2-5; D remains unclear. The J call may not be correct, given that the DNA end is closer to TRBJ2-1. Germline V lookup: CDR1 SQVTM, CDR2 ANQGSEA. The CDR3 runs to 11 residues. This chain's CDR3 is CSVRRLNEQFF. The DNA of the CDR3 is TGCAGCGTTCGTCGGCTTAATGAGCAGTTCTTC.

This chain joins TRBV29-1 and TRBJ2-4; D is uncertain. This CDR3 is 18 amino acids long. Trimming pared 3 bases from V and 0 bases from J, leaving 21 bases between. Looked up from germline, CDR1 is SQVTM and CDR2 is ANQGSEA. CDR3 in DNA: TGCAGCGTTGATACGGGCAGGCCCACCAAACTAGCCAAAAACATTCAGTACTTC. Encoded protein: CSVDTGRPTKLAKNIQYF.

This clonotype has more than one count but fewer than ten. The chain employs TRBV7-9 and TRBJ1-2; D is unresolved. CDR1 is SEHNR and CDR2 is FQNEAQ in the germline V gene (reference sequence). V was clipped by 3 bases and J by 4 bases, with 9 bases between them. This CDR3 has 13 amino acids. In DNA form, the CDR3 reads TGTGCCAGCAGCTTCGGCCCATTCTATGGCTACACCTTC. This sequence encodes CASSFGPFYGYTF.

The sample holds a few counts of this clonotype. Here the CDR3 reads CASSPYFEYGYTF. DNA for the CDR3: TGTGCCAGCAGCCCCTACTTTGAATATGGCTACACCTTC. The chain links TRBV11-3 to TRBJ1-2; D is uncertain. The CDR3 runs 13 residues. The germline V gene has CDR1 SGHNT and CDR2 YENEEA. Trimming stripped 5 bases from V and 5 bases from J, with 12 bases between. Full variable domain (missing parts from reference TRBV11-3 and TRBJ1-2): EAGVVQSPRYKIIEKKQPVAFWCNPISGHNTLYWYLQNLGQGPELLIRYENEEAVDDSQLPKDRFSAERLKGVDSTLKIQPAELGDSAVYLCASSPYFEYGYTFGSGTRLTVV.

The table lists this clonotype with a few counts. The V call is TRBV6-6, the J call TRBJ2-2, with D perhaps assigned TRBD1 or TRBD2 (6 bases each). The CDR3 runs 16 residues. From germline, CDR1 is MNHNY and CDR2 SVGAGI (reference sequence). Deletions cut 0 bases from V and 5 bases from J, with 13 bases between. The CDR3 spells CASSYSRRGRTGELFF. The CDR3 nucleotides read TGTGCCAGCAGTTACTCGAGGAGGGGGAGGACCGGGGAGCTGTTTTTT.

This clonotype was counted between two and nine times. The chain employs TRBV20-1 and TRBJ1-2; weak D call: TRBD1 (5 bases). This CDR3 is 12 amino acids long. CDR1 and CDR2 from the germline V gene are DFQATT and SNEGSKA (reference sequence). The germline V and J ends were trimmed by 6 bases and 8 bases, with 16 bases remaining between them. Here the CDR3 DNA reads TGCAGTGCCCCTCTATGGGGGAGCGGCTACACCTTC. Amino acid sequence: CSAPLWGSGYTF.

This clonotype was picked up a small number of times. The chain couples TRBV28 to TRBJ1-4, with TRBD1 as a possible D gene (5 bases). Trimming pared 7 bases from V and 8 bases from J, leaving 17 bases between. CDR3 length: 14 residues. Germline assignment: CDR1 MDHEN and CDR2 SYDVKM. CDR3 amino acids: CASTGTLRGEKLFF. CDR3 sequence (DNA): TGTGCCAGCACCGGGACCCTCAGAGGGGAAAAACTGTTTTTT.

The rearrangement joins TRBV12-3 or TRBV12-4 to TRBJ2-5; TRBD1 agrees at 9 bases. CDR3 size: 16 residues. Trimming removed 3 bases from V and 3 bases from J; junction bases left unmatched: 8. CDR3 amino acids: CASSFRRGTGKETQYF. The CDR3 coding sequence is TGTGCCAGCAGTTTTCGCCGGGGGACAGGGAAAGAGACCCAGTACTTC.

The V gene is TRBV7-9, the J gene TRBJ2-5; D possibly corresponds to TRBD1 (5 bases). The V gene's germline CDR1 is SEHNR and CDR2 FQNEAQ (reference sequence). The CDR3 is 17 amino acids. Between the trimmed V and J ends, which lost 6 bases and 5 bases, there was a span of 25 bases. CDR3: CASRTDLGRLQGETQYF. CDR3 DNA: TGTGCCAGCAGGACAGACCTTGGCAGACTGCAGGGTGAGACCCAGTACTTC.

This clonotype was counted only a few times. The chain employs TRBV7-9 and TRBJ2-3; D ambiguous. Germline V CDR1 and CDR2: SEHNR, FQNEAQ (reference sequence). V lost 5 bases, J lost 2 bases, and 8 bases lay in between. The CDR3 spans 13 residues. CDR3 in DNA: TGTGCCAGCAGCCTCACAGACACAGATACGCAGTATTTT. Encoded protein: CASSLTDTDTQYF. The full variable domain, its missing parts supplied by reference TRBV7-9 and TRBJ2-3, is DTGVSQNPRHKITKRGQNVTFRCDPISEHNRLYWYRQTLGQGPEFLTYFQNEAQLEKSRLLSDRFSAERPKGSFSTLEIQRTEQGDSAMYLCASSLTDTDTQYFGPGTRLTVL.

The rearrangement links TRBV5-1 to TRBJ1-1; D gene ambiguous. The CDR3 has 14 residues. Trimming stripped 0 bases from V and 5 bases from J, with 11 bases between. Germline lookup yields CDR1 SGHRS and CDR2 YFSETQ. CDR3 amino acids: CASSLDGYETEAFF. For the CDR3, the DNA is TGCGCCAGCAGCTTGGACGGGTATGAAACTGAAGCTTTCTTT.

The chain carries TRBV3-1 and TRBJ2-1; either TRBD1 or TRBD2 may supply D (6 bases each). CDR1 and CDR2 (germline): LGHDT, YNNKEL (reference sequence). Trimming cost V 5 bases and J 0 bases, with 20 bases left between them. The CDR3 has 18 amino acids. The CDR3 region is CASSWLVGGRSSYNEQFF. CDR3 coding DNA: TGTGCCAGCAGCTGGTTAGTGGGGGGCCGGAGCTCCTACAATGAGCAGTTCTTC.